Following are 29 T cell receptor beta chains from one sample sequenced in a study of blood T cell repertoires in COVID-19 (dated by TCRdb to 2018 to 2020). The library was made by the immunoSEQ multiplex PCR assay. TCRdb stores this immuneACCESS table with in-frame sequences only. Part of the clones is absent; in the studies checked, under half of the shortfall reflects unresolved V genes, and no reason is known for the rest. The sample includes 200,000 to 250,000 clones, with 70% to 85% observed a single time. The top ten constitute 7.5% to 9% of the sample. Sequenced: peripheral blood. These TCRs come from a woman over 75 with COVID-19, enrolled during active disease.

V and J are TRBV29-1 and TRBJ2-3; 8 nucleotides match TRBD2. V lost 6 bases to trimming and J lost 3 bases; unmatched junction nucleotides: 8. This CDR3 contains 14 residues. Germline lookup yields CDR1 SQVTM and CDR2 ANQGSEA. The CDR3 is CSVDSGATTDTQYF. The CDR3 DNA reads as TGCAGCGTAGATAGCGGGGCCACGACAGATACGCAGTATTTT.

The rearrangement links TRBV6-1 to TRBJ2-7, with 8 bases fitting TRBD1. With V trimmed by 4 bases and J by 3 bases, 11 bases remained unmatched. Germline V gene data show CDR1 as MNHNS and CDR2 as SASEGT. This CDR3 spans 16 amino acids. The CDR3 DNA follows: TGTGCCAGCAGTGGGGCGCGACAGGGGAGTTTCTACGAGCAGTACTTC. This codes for CASSGARQGSFYEQYF.

The CDR3 DNA reads TGTGCCAGCAGCTTAAGCGGAGCGGCTGGAAACACCATATATTTT. Its protein product is CASSLSGAAGNTIYF. The V call is TRBV7-3, the J call TRBJ1-3; D is unresolved. The germline V gene has CDR1 SGHTA and CDR2 FQGTGA. The germline V and J ends were trimmed by 1 base and 2 bases, with 9 bases remaining between them. This CDR3 has 15 residues.

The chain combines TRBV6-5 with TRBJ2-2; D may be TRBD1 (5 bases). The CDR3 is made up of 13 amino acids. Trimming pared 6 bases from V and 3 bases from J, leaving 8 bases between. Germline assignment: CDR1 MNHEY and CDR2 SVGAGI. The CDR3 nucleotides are TGTGCCAGCAGCAGGGTTGACACCGGGGAGCTGTTTTTT. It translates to CASSRVDTGELFF.

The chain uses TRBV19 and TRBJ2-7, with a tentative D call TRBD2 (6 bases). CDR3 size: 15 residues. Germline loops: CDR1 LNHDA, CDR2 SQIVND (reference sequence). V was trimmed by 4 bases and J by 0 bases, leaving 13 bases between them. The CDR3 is CASSSGAPYSYEQYF. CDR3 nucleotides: TGTGCCAGTAGTAGCGGGGCTCCTTACTCCTACGAGCAGTACTTC.

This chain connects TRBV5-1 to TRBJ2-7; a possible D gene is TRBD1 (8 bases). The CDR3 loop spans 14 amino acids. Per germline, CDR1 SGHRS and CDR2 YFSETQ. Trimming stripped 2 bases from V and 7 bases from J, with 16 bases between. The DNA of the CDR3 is TGCGCCAGCAGCTTACACCAACAGGGGGGGGAGCAGTACTTC. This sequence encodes CASSLHQQGGEQYF.

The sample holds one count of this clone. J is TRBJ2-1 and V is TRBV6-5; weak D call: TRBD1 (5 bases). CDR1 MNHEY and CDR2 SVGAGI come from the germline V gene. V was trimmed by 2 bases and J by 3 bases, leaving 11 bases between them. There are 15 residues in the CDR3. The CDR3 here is CASSYPQDNYNEQFF. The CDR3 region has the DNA TGTGCCAGCAGTTACCCGCAGGACAACTACAATGAGCAGTTCTTC.

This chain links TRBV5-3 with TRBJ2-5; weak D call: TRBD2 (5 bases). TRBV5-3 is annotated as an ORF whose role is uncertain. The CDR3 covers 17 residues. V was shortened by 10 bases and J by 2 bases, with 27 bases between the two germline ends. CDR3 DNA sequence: TGTGCCTCGAAGATCGAAGGAGGCCGACCAAAACAAGAGACCCAGTACTTC. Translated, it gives CASKIEGGRPKQETQYF.

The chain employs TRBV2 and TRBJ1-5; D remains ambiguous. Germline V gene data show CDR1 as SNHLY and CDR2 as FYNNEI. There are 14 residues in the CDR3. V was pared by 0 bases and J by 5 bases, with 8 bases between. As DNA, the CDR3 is TGTGCCAGCAGTGAAGCGATGAGTGATCAGCCCCAGCATTTT. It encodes CASSEAMSDQPQHF.

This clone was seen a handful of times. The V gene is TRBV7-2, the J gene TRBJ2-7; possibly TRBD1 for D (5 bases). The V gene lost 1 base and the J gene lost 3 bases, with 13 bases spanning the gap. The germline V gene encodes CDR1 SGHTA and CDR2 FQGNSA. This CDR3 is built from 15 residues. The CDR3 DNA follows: TGTGCCAGCAGCTTAGGTCCAGGGATCCACTACGAGCAGTACTTC. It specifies CASSLGPGIHYEQYF. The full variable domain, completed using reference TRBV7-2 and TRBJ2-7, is GAGVSQSPSNKVTEKGKDVELRCDPISGHTALYWYRQSLGQGLEFLIYFQGNSAPDKSGLPSDRFSAERTGGSVSTLTIQRTQQEDSAVYLCASSLGPGIHYEQYFGPGTRLTVT.

CDR3 DNA sequence: TGTGCCAGCAGTTTAGGGGGGAGGGCTTTCTTT. Residues: CASSLGGRAFF. The chain links TRBV12-3 or TRBV12-4 to TRBJ1-1, with D perhaps TRBD1 (5 bases). There are 11 residues in the CDR3. Between the trimmed V and J ends, which lost 1 base and 11 bases, there was a span of 8 bases.

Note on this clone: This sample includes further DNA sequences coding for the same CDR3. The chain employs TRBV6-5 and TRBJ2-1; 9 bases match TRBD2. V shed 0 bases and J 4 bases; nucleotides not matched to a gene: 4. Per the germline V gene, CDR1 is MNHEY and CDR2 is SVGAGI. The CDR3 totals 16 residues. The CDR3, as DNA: TGTGCCAGCAGTTACTCGGGCGGGGGGGGTTACAATGAGCAGTTCTTC. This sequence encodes CASSYSGGGGYNEQFF.

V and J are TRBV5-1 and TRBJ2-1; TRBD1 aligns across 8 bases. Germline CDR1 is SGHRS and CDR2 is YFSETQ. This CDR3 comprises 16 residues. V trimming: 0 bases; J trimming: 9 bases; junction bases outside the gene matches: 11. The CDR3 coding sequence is TGCGCCAGCAGCTTGGCCCCAGGGGGCCCTCTGAGTGAGCAGTTCTTC. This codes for CASSLAPGGPLSEQFF. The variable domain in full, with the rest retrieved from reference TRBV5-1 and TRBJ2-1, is KAGVTQTPRYLIKTRGQQVTLSCSPISGHRSVSWYQQTPGQGLQFLFEYFSETQRNKGNFPGRFSGRQFSNSRSEMNVSTLELGDSALYLCASSLAPGGPLSEQFFGPGTRLTVL.

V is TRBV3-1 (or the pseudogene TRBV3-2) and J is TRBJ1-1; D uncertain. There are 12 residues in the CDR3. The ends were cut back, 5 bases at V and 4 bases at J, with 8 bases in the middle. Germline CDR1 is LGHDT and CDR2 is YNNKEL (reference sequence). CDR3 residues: CASSYEGTEAFF. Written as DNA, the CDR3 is TGTGCCAGCAGCTATGAGGGCACTGAAGCTTTCTTT.

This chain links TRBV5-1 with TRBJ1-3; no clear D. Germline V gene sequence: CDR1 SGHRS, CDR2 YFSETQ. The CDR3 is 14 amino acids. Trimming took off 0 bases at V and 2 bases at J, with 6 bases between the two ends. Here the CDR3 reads CASSLDGAGNTIYF. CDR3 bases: TGCGCCAGCAGCTTGGACGGGGCTGGAAACACCATATATTTT.

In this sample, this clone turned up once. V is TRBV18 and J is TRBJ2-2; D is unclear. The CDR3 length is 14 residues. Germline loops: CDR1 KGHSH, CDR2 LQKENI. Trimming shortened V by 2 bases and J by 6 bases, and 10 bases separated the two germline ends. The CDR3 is CASSPGSQAGELFF. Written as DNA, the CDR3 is TGTGCCAGCTCACCAGGGTCCCAGGCCGGGGAGCTGTTTTTT.

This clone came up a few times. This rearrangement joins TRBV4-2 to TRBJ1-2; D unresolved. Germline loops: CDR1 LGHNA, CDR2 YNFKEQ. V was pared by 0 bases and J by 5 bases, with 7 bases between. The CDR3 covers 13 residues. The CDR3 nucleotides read TGTGCCAGCAGCCAAGAGGGAGGGTATGGCTACACCTTC. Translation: CASSQEGGYGYTF.

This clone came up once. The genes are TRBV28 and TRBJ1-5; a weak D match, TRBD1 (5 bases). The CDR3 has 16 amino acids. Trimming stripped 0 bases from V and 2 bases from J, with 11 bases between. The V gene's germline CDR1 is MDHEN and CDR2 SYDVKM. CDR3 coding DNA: TGTGCCAGCAGTTTATGGGTGGGGGGGGGCAATCAGCCCCAGCATTTT. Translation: CASSLWVGGGNQPQHF.

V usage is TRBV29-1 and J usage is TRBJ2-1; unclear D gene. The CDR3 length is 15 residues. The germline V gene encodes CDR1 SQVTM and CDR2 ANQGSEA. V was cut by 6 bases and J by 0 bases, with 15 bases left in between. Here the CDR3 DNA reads TGCAGCGTCGCTTCCTTTTCGAGCTCCTACAATGAGCAGTTCTTC. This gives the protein CSVASFSSSYNEQFF.

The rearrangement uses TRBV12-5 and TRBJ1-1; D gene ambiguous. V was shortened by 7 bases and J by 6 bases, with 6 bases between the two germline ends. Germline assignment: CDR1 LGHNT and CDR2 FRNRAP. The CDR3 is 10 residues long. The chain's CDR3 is CASDPAEAFF. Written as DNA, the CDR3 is TGTGCTAGTGATCCGGCTGAAGCTTTCTTT.

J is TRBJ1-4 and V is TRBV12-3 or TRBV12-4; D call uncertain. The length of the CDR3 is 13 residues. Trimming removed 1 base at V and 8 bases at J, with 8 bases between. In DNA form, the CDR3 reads TGTGCCAGCAGTTTAGGAGCGGCGGAAAAACTGTTTTTT. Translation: CASSLGAAEKLFF.

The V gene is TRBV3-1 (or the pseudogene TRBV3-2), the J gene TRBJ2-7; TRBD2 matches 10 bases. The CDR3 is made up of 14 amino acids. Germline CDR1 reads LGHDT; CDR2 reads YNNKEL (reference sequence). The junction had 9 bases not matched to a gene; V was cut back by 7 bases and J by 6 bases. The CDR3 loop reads CASTTSGASVEQYF. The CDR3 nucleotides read TGTGCCAGCACAACTAGCGGGGCTTCGGTCGAGCAGTACTTC.

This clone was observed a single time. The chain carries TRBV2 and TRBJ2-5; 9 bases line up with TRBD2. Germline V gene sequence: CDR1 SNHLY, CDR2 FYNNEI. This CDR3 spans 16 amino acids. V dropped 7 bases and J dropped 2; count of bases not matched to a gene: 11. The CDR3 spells CASNQGGLAGQETQYF. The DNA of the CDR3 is TGTGCCAGCAACCAAGGGGGGCTAGCGGGGCAAGAGACCCAGTACTTC.

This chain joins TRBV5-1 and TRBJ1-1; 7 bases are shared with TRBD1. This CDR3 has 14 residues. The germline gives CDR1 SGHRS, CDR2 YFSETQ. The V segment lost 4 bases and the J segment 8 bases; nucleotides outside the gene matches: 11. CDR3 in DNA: TGCGCCAGCAGCCCACGGCAGGGGGGTACCGAAGCTTTCTTT. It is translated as CASSPRQGGTEAFF.

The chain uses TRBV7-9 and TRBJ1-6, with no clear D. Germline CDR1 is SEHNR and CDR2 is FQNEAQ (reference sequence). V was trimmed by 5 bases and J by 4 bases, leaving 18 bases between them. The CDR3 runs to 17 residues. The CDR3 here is CASSPQSLTGYNSPLHF. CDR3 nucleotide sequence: TGTGCCAGCAGCCCGCAAAGCTTAACCGGGTATAATTCACCCCTCCACTTT.

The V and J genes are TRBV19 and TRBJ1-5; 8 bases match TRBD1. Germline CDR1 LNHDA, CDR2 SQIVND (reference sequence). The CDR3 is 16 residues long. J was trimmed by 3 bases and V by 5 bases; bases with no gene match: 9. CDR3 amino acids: CASSLRGQGPNQPQHF. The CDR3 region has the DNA TGTGCCAGTAGTTTAAGAGGACAGGGTCCCAATCAGCCCCAGCATTTT.

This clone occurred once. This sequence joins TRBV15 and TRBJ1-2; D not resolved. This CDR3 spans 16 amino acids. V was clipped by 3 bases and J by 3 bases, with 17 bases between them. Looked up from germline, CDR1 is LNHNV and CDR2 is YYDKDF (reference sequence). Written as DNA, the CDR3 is TGTGCCACCAGCAGCCTAACCCTCGTTGCGGACTATGGCTACACCTTC. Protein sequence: CATSSLTLVADYGYTF.

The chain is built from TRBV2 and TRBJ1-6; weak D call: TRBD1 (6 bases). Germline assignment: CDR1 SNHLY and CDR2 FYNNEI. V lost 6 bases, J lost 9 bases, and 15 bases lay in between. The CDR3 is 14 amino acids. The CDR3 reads CASSERQVGSPLHF. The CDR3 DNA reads TGTGCCAGCAGCGAACGACAGGTTGGTTCACCCCTCCACTTT.

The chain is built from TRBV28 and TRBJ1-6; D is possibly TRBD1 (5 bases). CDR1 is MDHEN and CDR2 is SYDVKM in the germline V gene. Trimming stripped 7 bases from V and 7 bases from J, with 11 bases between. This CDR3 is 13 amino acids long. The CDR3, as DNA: TGTGCCAGCAAATTTAACAGGAATTCACCCCTCCACTTT. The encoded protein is CASKFNRNSPLHF.